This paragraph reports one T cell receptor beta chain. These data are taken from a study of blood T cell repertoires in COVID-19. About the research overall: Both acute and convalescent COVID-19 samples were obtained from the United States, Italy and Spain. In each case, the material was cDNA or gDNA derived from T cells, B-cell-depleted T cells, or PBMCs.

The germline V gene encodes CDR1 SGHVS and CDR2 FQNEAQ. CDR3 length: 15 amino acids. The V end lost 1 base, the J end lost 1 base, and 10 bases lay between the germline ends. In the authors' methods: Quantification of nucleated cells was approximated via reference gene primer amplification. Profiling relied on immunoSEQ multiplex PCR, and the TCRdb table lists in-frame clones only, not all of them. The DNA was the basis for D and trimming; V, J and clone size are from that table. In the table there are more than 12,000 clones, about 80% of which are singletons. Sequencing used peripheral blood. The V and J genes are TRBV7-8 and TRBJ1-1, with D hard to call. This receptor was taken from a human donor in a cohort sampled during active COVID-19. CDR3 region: CASSLDEGTNTEAFF. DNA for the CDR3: TGTGCCAGCAGCTTAGATGAGGGAACGAACACTGAAGCTTTCTTT.